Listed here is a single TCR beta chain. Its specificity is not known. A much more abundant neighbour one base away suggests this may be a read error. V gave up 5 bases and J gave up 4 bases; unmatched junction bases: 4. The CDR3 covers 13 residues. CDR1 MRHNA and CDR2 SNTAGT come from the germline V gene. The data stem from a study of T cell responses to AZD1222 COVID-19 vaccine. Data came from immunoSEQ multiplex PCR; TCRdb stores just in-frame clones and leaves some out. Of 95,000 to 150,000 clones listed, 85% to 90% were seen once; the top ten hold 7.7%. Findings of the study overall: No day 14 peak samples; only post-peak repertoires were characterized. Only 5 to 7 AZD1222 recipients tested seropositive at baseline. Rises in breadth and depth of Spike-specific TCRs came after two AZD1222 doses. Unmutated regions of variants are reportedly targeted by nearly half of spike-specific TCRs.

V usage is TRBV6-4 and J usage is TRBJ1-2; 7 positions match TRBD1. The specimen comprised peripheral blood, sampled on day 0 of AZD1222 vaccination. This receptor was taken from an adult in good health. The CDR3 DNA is TGTGCCAGCAGTACGACAGGGAGCTATGGCTACACCTTC. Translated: CASSTTGSYGYTF.